The clone carrying this T cell receptor (beta chain) was found a few times. Its antigen remains unidentified. This entry comes from a study of T-cell memory formation after mild COVID-19. Overall study context: Largely, TCR clusters stayed within a single donor.

Regarding the study as a whole: Prior to infection, memory already included some responding clones, suggesting cross-reactive memory joined. Contracting CD8+ clones were enriched in EMRA, CD4+ mainly in CM and EM. Contracting clones from day 15 to 85 had balanced CD4/CD8; later expanders favoured CD4+.

TCRdb used MiXCR to reprocess the 5' RACE reads, holding one entry per CDR3 protein. The table includes under 450,000 distinct CDR3 sequences, 20% detected once. The CDR3 spans 15 residues. V shed 4 bases, J shed 4 bases, and the junction held 4 bases outside the gene matches. The V call is TRBV12-3 or TRBV12-4, the J call TRBJ2-3; 11 nucleotides match TRBD1. This TCR was sampled from a man aged 18 to 30 who had mild COVID-19 (a few samples of this study predate the infection). Cell type and time point are not known. Source material: PBMCs or a T cell subset sorted from them (not recorded which). The CDR3 spells CASSYRTGGSDTQYF. CDR3 sequence (DNA): TGTGCCAGCAGTTACAGGACAGGGGGCTCAGATACGCAGTATTTT.